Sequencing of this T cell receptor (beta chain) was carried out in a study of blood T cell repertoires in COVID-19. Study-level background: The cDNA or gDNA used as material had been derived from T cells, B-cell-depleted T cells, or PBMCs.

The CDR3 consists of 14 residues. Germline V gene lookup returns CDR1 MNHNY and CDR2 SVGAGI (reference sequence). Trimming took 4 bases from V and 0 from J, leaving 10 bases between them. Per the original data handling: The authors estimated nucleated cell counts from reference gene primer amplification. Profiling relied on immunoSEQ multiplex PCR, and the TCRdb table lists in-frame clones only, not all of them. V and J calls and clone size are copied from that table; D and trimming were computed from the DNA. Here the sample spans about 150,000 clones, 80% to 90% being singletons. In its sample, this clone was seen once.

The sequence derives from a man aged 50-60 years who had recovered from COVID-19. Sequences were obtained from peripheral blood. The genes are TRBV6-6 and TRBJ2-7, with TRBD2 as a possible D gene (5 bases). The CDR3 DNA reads TGTGCCAGCAGTTCAGGACTTTTCTCCTACGAGCAGTACTTC. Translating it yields CASSSGLFSYEQYF.